The 19 T cell receptor beta chains reported below all come from one sample, sequenced in a study of blood T cell repertoires in COVID-19 (dated by TCRdb to 2018 to 2020). To prepare the library, the immunoSEQ multiplex PCR assay was applied. Imported from immuneACCESS, the table was reduced by TCRdb to in-frame sequences with V and J called. These copies leave out some clones; in studies compared against another copy, an unresolved V gene accounts for under half, and the cause of the remainder is not known. The sample profile shows around 160,000 clones; roughly 79% of them were found once. The top ten hold roughly 8.4% of the sample. The specimen sequenced was peripheral blood. Every receptor here comes from a human donor with acute or convalescent COVID-19. The donor label of this sample is uncertain.

This sequence joins TRBV6-2 or TRBV6-3 and TRBJ2-6; D unclear. Germline V lookup: CDR1 MNHEY, CDR2 SVGEGT. V was shortened by 2 bases and J by 0 bases, with 8 bases between the two germline ends. This CDR3 contains 16 residues. The CDR3 region is CASSYGGSSGANVLTF. The CDR3 coding sequence is TGTGCCAGCAGTTACGGCGGAAGCTCTGGGGCCAACGTCCTGACTTTC.

V and J are TRBV29-1 and TRBJ1-1; D gene ambiguous. The germline V gene encodes CDR1 SQVTM and CDR2 ANQGSEA. Trimming left V 0 bases short and J 6 bases short, with 5 bases between. The CDR3 is 11 residues long. CDR3 sequence (DNA): TGCAGCGTTGAAGACCTTGCTGAAGCTTTCTTT. As protein: CSVEDLAEAFF.

The V call is TRBV19, the J call TRBJ2-5, with TRBD2 identical over 8 bases. CDR3 length: 14 amino acids. The V gene end was trimmed by 3 bases and the J gene end by 1 base; junction bases not matched to a gene: 1. Germline lookup yields CDR1 LNHDA and CDR2 SQIVND (reference sequence). CDR3 in amino acids: CASSIGRGQETQYF. The CDR3 DNA sequence: TGTGCCAGTAGTATCGGGAGGGGCCAAGAGACCCAGTACTTC.

The rearrangement uses TRBV11-2 and TRBJ1-1; a weak D match, TRBD1 (6 bases). The CDR3 length is 15 residues. Germline-derived CDR1 and CDR2 are SGHAT and FQNNGV. The V end lost 5 bases, the J end lost 6 bases, and 19 bases lay between the germline ends. The CDR3 reads CASSLITGPGAEAFF. CDR3 nucleotides: TGTGCCAGCAGCCTTATCACAGGGCCTGGGGCTGAAGCTTTCTTT.

The chain combines TRBV21-1 with TRBJ1-5. TRBV21-1 is a documented pseudogene. The CDR3 is made up of 14 amino acids. The CDR3, as DNA: TGTGCCAGCAGCACGGGGGTTGGCAATCAGCCCCAGCATTTT. Encoded protein: CASSTGVGNQPQHF.

The chain carries TRBV18 and TRBJ1-2, with D possibly being TRBD1 (6 bases). CDR1 and CDR2 from the germline V gene are KGHSH and LQKENI. CDR3 length equals 15 residues. Trimming removed 4 bases from V and 0 bases from J, with 12 bases in between. Here the CDR3 reads CASSQQGIANYGYTF. The DNA of the CDR3 is TGTGCCAGCTCACAACAGGGAATCGCTAACTATGGCTACACCTTC.

The chain carries TRBV6-1 and TRBJ1-1; the D gene is possibly TRBD1 (5 bases). CDR3 length: 13 amino acids. V was trimmed by 2 bases and J by 7 bases, leaving 11 bases between them. The germline V gene encodes CDR1 MNHNS and CDR2 SASEGT. CDR3 sequence: CASSEMGQDEAFF. The CDR3 coding sequence is TGTGCCAGCAGTGAAATGGGGCAGGATGAAGCTTTCTTT.

This clone was recorded a few times. This sequence joins TRBV10-2 and TRBJ1-1; maybe TRBD1 (6 bases). Germline V gene lookup returns CDR1 WSHSY and CDR2 SAAADI. This CDR3 contains 17 residues. V was pared by 4 bases and J by 0 bases, with 18 bases between. CDR3 protein: CASSAEGLDSMNTEAFF. In DNA form, the CDR3 reads TGCGCCAGCAGTGCTGAAGGGTTGGACAGTATGAACACTGAAGCTTTCTTT.

This clone was seen a few times. The V and J genes are TRBV7-2 and TRBJ1-3; 8 bases agree with TRBD1. CDR3 length: 15 residues. From germline, CDR1 is SGHTA and CDR2 FQGNSA. Losses at the gene ends were 5 bases for V and 4 bases for J; bases not matched to a gene: 7. The CDR3 bases are TGTGCCAGCAGCCCGTTCGGACAGGGAGGAAACACCATATATTTT. Its protein product is CASSPFGQGGNTIYF.

The chain employs TRBV11-2 and TRBJ2-7, with D maybe TRBD2 (6 bases). The V end lost 3 bases, the J end lost 3 bases, and 12 bases lay between the germline ends. The CDR3 runs to 14 residues. Germline V gene lookup returns CDR1 SGHAT and CDR2 FQNNGV. The CDR3 region is CASSFAGTDYEQYF. The DNA for the CDR3 is TGTGCCAGCAGCTTCGCGGGGACTGACTACGAGCAGTACTTC. Full variable domain (missing parts from reference TRBV11-2 and TRBJ2-7): EAGVAQSPRYKIIEKRQSVAFWCNPISGHATLYWYQQILGQGPKLLIQFQNNGVVDDSQLPKDRFSAERLKGVDSTLKIQPAKLEDSAVYLCASSFAGTDYEQYFGPGTRLTVT.

V usage is TRBV2 and J usage is TRBJ1-3; D uncertain. Germline CDR1 SNHLY, CDR2 FYNNEI. This CDR3 is built from 15 residues. Trimming shortened V by 4 bases and J by 3 bases, and 13 bases separated the two germline ends. CDR3 DNA: TGTGCCAGCAGTGCGGCGTCGGGGTATGGAAACACCATATATTTT. As protein: CASSAASGYGNTIYF.

V and J are TRBV2 and TRBJ1-5; 8 positions agree with TRBD1. The germline CDR1 and CDR2 sequences are SNHLY and FYNNEI. The V and J ends lost 6 bases and 3 bases, in that order; junction bases with no gene match: 4. CDR3 length equals 14 residues. In nucleotides, the CDR3 is TGTGCCAGCAGGGCGGACAGGGACAATCAGCCCCAGCATTTT. As protein: CASRADRDNQPQHF. Looking up the rest from reference TRBV2 and TRBJ1-5 gives the full variable domain: EPEVTQTPSHQVTQMGQEVILRCVPISNHLYFYWYRQILGQKVEFLVSFYNNEISEKSEIFDDQFSVERPDGSNFTLKIRSTKLEDSAMYFCASRADRDNQPQHFGDGTRLSIL.

The rearrangement links TRBV4-1 to TRBJ2-5, with 12 nucleotides matching TRBD1. The trim removed 5 bases at V and 3 bases at J, leaving 1 base unmatched. The CDR3 contains 14 residues. CDR1 and CDR2 (germline): MGHRA, YSYEKL. The CDR3 bases are TGCGCCAGCAGCGGGACAGGGGGCGAAGAGACCCAGTACTTC. This encodes CASSGTGGEETQYF.

The J gene is TRBJ2-3, the V gene TRBV5-1, with 7 bases identical to TRBD2. The CDR3 is made up of 13 amino acids. Germline V gives CDR1 SGHRS, CDR2 YFSETQ. Losses at the gene ends were 0 bases for V and 13 bases for J; bases not matched to a gene: 8. CDR3 DNA: TGCGCCAGCAGCTTGGGAGAGGGACTACGAGAGTATTTT. As protein: CASSLGEGLREYF. The whole variable domain, filled in from reference TRBV5-1 and TRBJ2-3, reads KAGVTQTPRYLIKTRGQQVTLSCSPISGHRSVSWYQQTPGQGLQFLFEYFSETQRNKGNFPGRFSGRQFSNSRSEMNVSTLELGDSALYLCASSLGEGLREYFGPGTRLTVL.

The rearrangement links TRBV2 to TRBJ2-5, with 8 bases that match TRBD1. The CDR3 is 14 amino acids. Germline lookup yields CDR1 SNHLY and CDR2 FYNNEI. V was clipped by 2 bases and J by 2 bases; unmatched bases: 1. CDR3 sequence: CASSEYRGQETQYF. Here the CDR3 DNA reads TGTGCCAGCAGTGAATACAGGGGGCAAGAGACCCAGTACTTC.

This clone was counted a few times. This sequence joins TRBV18 and TRBJ1-1, with D uncertain. V was pared by 6 bases and J by 3 bases, with 11 bases between. Germline V gene data show CDR1 as KGHSH and CDR2 as LQKENI. This CDR3 is built from 13 residues. CDR3 amino acids: CASSKEVDTEAFF. CDR3 sequence (DNA): TGTGCCAGCTCCAAGGAGGTTGACACTGAAGCTTTCTTT. Full variable domain (remainder filled in from reference TRBV18 and TRBJ1-1): NAGVMQNPRHLVRRRGQEARLRCSPMKGHSHVYWYRQLPEEGLKFMVYLQKENIIDESGMPKERFSAEFPKEGPSILRIQQVVRGDSAAYFCASSKEVDTEAFFGQGTRLTVV.

About this clone: In the same sample, other DNA sequences code for this CDR3. The rearrangement links TRBV7-9 to TRBJ1-1; unclear D gene. V lost 0 bases and J lost 1, with 6 bases in between. The germline gives CDR1 SEHNR, CDR2 FQNEAQ (reference sequence). This CDR3 is built from 14 residues. The DNA for the CDR3 is TGTGCCAGCAGCTTAGCGAGAGGGAACACTGAAGCTTTCTTT. As protein: CASSLARGNTEAFF.

This clone is a singleton in its sample. The chain is built from TRBV5-5 and TRBJ1-5, with D possibly being TRBD1 (5 bases). The V end lost 6 bases, the J end lost 0 bases, and 13 bases lay between the germline ends. The CDR3 covers 15 residues. CDR1 SGHKS and CDR2 YYEKEE come from the germline V gene (reference sequence). Written as DNA, the CDR3 is TGTGCCAGCACCCCAGGGCCCTATAGCAATCAGCCCCAGCATTTT. Amino acid sequence: CASTPGPYSNQPQHF.

V gene TRBV4-1 combines with J gene TRBJ1-1, with D unclear. The CDR3 consists of 11 residues. CDR1 is MGHRA and CDR2 is YSYEKL in the germline V gene. Deletions cut 6 bases from V and 2 bases from J, with 4 bases between. The CDR3: CASSLNTEAFF. CDR3 in DNA: TGCGCCAGCAGTCTAAACACTGAAGCTTTCTTT.